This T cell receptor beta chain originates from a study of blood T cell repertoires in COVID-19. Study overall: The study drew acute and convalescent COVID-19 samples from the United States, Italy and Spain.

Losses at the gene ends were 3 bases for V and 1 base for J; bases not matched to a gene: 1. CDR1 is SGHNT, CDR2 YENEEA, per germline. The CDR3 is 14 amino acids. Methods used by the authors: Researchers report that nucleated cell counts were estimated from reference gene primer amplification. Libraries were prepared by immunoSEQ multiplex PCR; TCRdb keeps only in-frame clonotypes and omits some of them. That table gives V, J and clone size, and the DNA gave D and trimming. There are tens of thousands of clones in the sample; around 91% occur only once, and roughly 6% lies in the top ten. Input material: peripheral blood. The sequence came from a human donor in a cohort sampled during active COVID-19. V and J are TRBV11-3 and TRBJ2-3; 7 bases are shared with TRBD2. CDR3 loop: CASSLSGGTDTQYF. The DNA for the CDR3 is TGTGCCAGCAGCTTGAGCGGGGGCACAGATACGCAGTATTTT.